This is a list of T cell receptor beta chains from one sample in a study of T cells after yellow fever vaccination. MiXCR, applied by TCRdb to the 5' RACE reads, yields one record per CDR3 protein. In the table there are hundreds of thousands of distinct CDR3 sequences, about 19% of which are singletons. The specimen was PBMCs, collected 15 days after the yellow fever booster vaccination. These receptors came from a man aged 25-45 years who received the YFV17D yellow fever vaccine. Both conserved end residues are part of each CDR3. D genes are given only for firm matches. Expanded clones are given a class, and other clones once, few, many or no size at all.

TRBD1 | . | TRBJ2-3 | TRBV28 | TGTGCCAGCAGTTGGACAGGAAACACAGATACGCAGTATTTT | CASSWTGNTDTQYF
. | . | TRBJ2-2 | TRBV6-1 | TGTGCCAGCAGTGGTCAGACGAACACCGGGGAGCTGTTTTTT | CASSGQTNTGELFF
. | . | TRBJ2-1 | TRBV10-3 | TGTGCTGCATTGGGGGACCCCTACAATGAGCAGTTCTTC | CAALGDPYNEQFF
. | . | TRBJ2-7 | TRBV28 | TGTGCCAGCAGTTTAGGTGCCCGGAACGAGCAGTACTTC | CASSLGARNEQYF
. | . | TRBJ2-1 | TRBV12-3/TRBV12-4 | TGTGCCAGCAGTTTCCTAGCGACGGAGGAGCAGTTCTTC | CASSFLATEEQFF
. | few | TRBJ1-2 | TRBV3-1 | TGTGCCAGCAGCCTCCGGGCCCACTTATCTAACTATGGCTACACCTTC | CASSLRAHLSNYGYTF
. | . | TRBJ2-7 | TRBV28 | TGTGCCATCCCGACCCGGGGAACCTCCTACGAGCAGTACTTC | CAIPTRGTSYEQYF
. | . | TRBJ2-5 | TRBV20-1 | TGCAGTGCTAGAGATTTAGCCCGAGGGGCCCAGTACTTC | CSARDLARGAQYF
TRBD2 | few | TRBJ2-1 | TRBV5-1 | TGCGCCAGCAGCCTTAAAGCGGGACGTACCTACAATGAGCAGTTCTTC | CASSLKAGRTYNEQFF
. | . | TRBJ2-7 | TRBV7-9 | TGTGCCAGCAGCTCCGATTGGGGACAGCAGTACTTC | CASSSDWGQQYF